Listed below are T cell receptor beta chains from one sample, sequenced in a study of T cell changes during pregnancy in multiple sclerosis. Produced via immunoSEQ multiplex PCR; TCRdb's table is partial and in-frame only. The sample includes 65,000 to 85,000 clones, around 94% seen only once; the top ten take about 1%. Sequences were derived from peripheral blood, sampled in the second trimester of pregnancy. The source of these receptors is a female donor in good health, enrolled as a control in a pregnancy study. CDR3s include the opening cysteine and the closing phenylalanine or tryptophan. The D gene is left open where the match is weak. Not all rows give a size; the values are once, few, many and, for expanded clones, a class.

>TRBV2|TRBJ1-5|NA|TRBD1
CASSEGTGGIQPQHF
TGTGCCAGCAGTGAAGGGACAGGGGGCATCCAGCCCCAGCATTTT
>TRBV7-8|TRBJ2-2|NA|NA
CASSLKWWAGRNTGELFF
TGTGCCAGCAGCTTAAAGTGGTGGGCAGGTCGGAACACCGGGGAGCTGTTTTTT
>TRBV28|TRBJ1-3|NA|NA
CASSSGGPGNTIYF
TGTGCCAGCAGTTCCGGGGGACCTGGAAACACCATATATTTT
>TRBV5-4|TRBJ2-3|once|NA
CASSLDSSYSTDTQYF
TGTGCCAGCAGCTTGGACAGCTCATATTCCACAGATACGCAGTATTTT
>TRBV25-1|TRBJ1-2|NA|TRBD1
CASSEVNRDSGGYTF
TGTGCCAGCAGTGAGGTAAACCGGGACAGCGGAGGCTACACCTTC
>TRBV30|TRBJ1-2|NA|NA
CAWSRTGTGYGYTF
TGTGCCTGGAGTCGGACGGGAACGGGGTATGGCTACACCTTC
>TRBV7-9|TRBJ2-1|few|TRBD2
CASRGLAGDYNEQFF
TGTGCCAGTAGGGGACTAGCGGGAGACTACAATGAGCAGTTCTTC
>TRBV29-1|TRBJ1-2|NA|TRBD1
CSVEGGQGMGWDGYTF
TGCAGCGTTGAAGGGGGACAGGGGATGGGTTGGGATGGCTACACCTTC
>TRBV27|TRBJ1-2|NA|NA
CASSLGVGYGYTF
TGTGCCAGCAGTTTGGGCGTGGGCTATGGCTACACCTTC
>TRBV2|TRBJ2-1|NA|NA
CASSELAHRGNEQFF
TGTGCCAGCAGTGAATTAGCTCACCGAGGCAATGAGCAGTTCTTC
>TRBV5-1|TRBJ2-2|NA|NA
CASSLGRQGAGELFF
TGCGCCAGCAGCTTGGGAAGGCAGGGCGCCGGGGAGCTGTTTTTT
>TRBV7-9|TRBJ2-2|NA|NA
CASSFSNTGELFF
TGTGCCAGCAGCTTTTCTAACACCGGGGAGCTGTTTTTT
>TRBV19|TRBJ1-5|NA|TRBD1
CASQKQGLGNQPQHF
TGTGCCAGCCAGAAACAGGGGTTGGGCAATCAGCCCCAGCATTTT
>TRBV10-3|TRBJ2-7|NA|NA
CAISDPTATSEQYF
TGTGCCATCAGTGATCCGACAGCGACAAGCGAGCAGTACTTC
>TRBV2|TRBJ2-7|once|NA
CASSEGASEQYF
TGTGCCAGCAGTGAGGGGGCCTCCGAGCAGTACTTC
>TRBV5-5|TRBJ2-4|NA|TRBD2
CASSLALGREVKNIQYF
TGTGCCAGCAGCTTGGCCCTCGGGCGGGAGGTCAAAAACATTCAGTACTTC
>TRBV2|TRBJ2-7|NA|TRBD1
CASRMTGVGTYEQYF
TGTGCCAGCAGGATGACAGGGGTAGGGACCTACGAGCAGTACTTC
>TRBV27|TRBJ2-3|NA|TRBD2
CASSLSISEAGVVTQYF
TGTGCCAGCAGTTTATCGATATCGGAAGCGGGGGTGGTTACGCAGTATTTT